The T cell receptor beta chain under discussion was sequenced for a study of beta chain features in type 1 diabetes. There are 14 residues in the CDR3. CDR1 is KGHSH and CDR2 is LQKENI in the germline V gene. Between the trimmed V and J ends, which lost 2 bases and 2 bases, there was a span of 9 bases. Study-wide results and limits: Cells expressing TCR highly could be over-represented by cDNA sequencing. In comparison with healthy donors, patients had naive, central memory and Treg TCRB repertoires that appeared more similar.

The whole isolated RNA underwent reverse transcription, so sequencing captured expressed TCRB transcripts. Roughly 3.4 million reads were obtained on average from naive, central memory and regulatory T cell samples. Clones were read by immunoSEQ multiplex PCR, and TCRdb kept only the in-frame ones, dropping some. The sample contains about 240,000 clones, 25% to 35% of which appear only once. Remarks on this clone: Its antigen remains unknown.

This clonotype was sampled from a man aged 30 to 39 in good health. Specimen: central memory CD4+ T cells from blood. This chain links TRBV18 with TRBJ1-1; D is uncertain. CDR3 sequence reads: CASSPSSRNTEAFF. The CDR3 nucleotides read TGTGCCAGCTCACCATCGTCCAGAAACACTGAAGCTTTCTTT. Full variable domain (rest looked up from reference TRBV18 and TRBJ1-1): NAGVMQNPRHLVRRRGQEARLRCSPMKGHSHVYWYRQLPEEGLKFMVYLQKENIIDESGMPKERFSAEFPKEGPSILRIQQVVRGDSAAYFCASSPSSRNTEAFFGQGTRLTVV.